Listed below are T cell receptor beta chains from one sample, sequenced in a study of T cells in Graves' hyperthyroidism and ophthalmopathy. TCRdb re-called the multiplex PCR reads with MiXCR, one entry per CDR3 protein. The sample yields more than 300,000 distinct CDR3 sequences, about a sixth seen once. Sequenced: blood. All receptors derive from a woman in her 30s with Graves' hyperthyroidism that later progressed to Graves' ophthalmopathy. Each CDR3 is given with its conserved first and last residue. D genes are given only for firm matches. Expanded clones are given a class, and other clones once, few, many or no size at all.

>TRBJ2-7|many|TRBV19|TRBD1
TGTGCCAGTAGGACCGGGACAGGGTCCTACGAGCAGTACTTC
CASRTGTGSYEQYF
>TRBJ1-1|many|TRBV19|.
TGTGCCAGTAGTACAGGACAGCTGAACACTGAAGCTTTCTTT
CASSTGQLNTEAFF
>TRBJ2-5|.|TRBV29-1|.
TGCAGCGTTGAAGATCAGACTGTCCCGTACTTC
CSVEDQTVPYF
>TRBJ1-4|many|TRBV6-1|TRBD1
TGTGCCAGCAGTGAAGCGCAGGGGGCGAGGGAAAAACTGTTTTTT
CASSEAQGAREKLFF
>TRBJ2-7|many|TRBV10-3|.
TGTGCCATCAGTGAGTCGAGCCTCCACCTCAGCTACGAGCAGTACTTC
CAISESSLHLSYEQYF
>TRBJ2-3|.|TRBV6-2/TRBV6-3|TRBD2
TGTGCCAGCAGTGACCTTAGCGGGGCGGGCACAGATACGCAGTATTTT
CASSDLSGAGTDTQYF
>TRBJ1-1|few|TRBV30|TRBD1
TGTGCCTGGGCAAAGGGGGCGCAGGCTTTCTTT
CAWAKGAQAFF
>TRBJ1-1|.|TRBV3-1|.
TGTGCCAGCAGCCGTACGGGAAGAGAAGCTTTCTTT
CASSRTGREAFF
>TRBJ2-5|many|TRBV24-1|TRBD1
TGTGCCACCAGTGATCAGTCCCGGGACAGTTCTGGGACCCAGTACTTC
CATSDQSRDSSGTQYF
>TRBJ2-3|many|TRBV28|TRBD2
TGTGCCAGCAGTCCGTTAGGTAGCGGGATGCACACAGATACGCAGTATTTT
CASSPLGSGMHTDTQYF